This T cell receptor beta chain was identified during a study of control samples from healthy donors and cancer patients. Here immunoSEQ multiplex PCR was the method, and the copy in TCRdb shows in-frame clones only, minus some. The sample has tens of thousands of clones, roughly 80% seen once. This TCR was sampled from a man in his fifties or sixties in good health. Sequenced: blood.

CDR3 nucleotide sequence: TGTGCCAGCAGCTTCAAGACAGGGGGCTCCGGGGAGCTGTTTTTT. It translates to CASSFKTGGSGELFF. This rearrangement joins TRBV5-8 to TRBJ2-2; 10 bases agree with TRBD1. The CDR3 consists of 15 residues. From germline, CDR1 is SGHTS and CDR2 YDEGEE. J was trimmed by 6 bases and V by 2 bases; bases with no gene match: 4.